This entry describes one T cell receptor (beta chain). Recruited during active infection, patients (from Seattle) were subsequently followed longitudinally. Profiled with immunoSEQ multiplex PCR; TCRdb holds only in-frame clones, not every one. The data contain 300,000 to 400,000 clones, 88% of them singletons. The CDR3 consists of 13 residues. Germline CDR1 reads MRHNA; CDR2 reads SNTAGT. Between the trimmed V and J ends, which lost 3 bases and 12 bases, there was a span of 15 bases. This sample was included in a study of blood T cell repertoires in COVID-19. About the study: The United States, Italy and Spain were the sources of the acute and convalescent COVID-19 samples. T cells, B-cell-depleted T cells, or PBMCs provided the cDNA or gDNA that served as material.

The sample comprised peripheral blood. The J gene is TRBJ2-1, the V gene TRBV6-4, with a possible D match to TRBD1 (6 bases). The TCR sequence derives from a woman aged 65 to 85 with COVID-19, enrolled during active disease. This chain's CDR3 is CASSDVRGKVQFF. The CDR3 DNA is TGTGCCAGCAGTGATGTCAGGGGCAAGGTGCAGTTCTTC.